The 30 T cell receptor beta chains given below trace back to one sample, sequenced in a study of OX40 agonist ivuxolimab in advanced cancers. Assay used: immunoSEQ multiplex PCR; TCRdb lists only in-frame clones, some missing. This sample has tens of thousands of clones, with about four fifths found just once. The sample in question was CD4+ or CD8+ T cells sorted from blood, obtained in a trial of the OX40 agonist ivuxolimab. The receptor set was obtained from an adult with an advanced solid tumor such as melanoma, head and neck, liver or kidney cancer.

The gene calls are TRBV4-1 and TRBJ2-7; 12 nucleotides align to TRBD2. V was pared by 2 bases and J by 0 bases, with 5 bases of the junction left unmatched. The CDR3 is 17 amino acids. Germline CDR1 reads MGHRA; CDR2 reads YSYEKL. In nucleotides, the CDR3 is TGCGCCAGCAGCCAAAGACTAGCGGGGGCCCTCTCCTACGAGCAGTACTTC. This translates into CASSQRLAGALSYEQYF.

This chain links TRBV7-9 with TRBJ2-7; D unresolved. V lost 2 bases and J 0 bases, leaving 8 bases between the germline ends. CDR1 and CDR2 (germline): SEHNR, FQNEAQ (reference sequence). The CDR3 length is 14 residues. The CDR3 DNA sequence: TGTGCCAGCAGCTTATACGCGGACTCCTACGAGCAGTACTTC. It is translated as CASSLYADSYEQYF.

The CDR3 region is CASSFPTGGTEDTQYF. The CDR3 DNA sequence: TGTGCCAGCAGCTTTCCGACAGGGGGCACGGAGGATACGCAGTATTTT. The chain carries TRBV5-8 and TRBJ2-3, with 10 bases aligning to TRBD1. The J segment lost 6 bases and the V segment lost 2 bases, leaving 9 bases of the junction unmatched. The germline V gene has CDR1 SGHTS and CDR2 YDEGEE. This CDR3 is 16 amino acids long.

The chain uses TRBV7-8 and TRBJ2-2; D is ambiguous. This CDR3 has 15 residues. In germline, CDR1 is SGHVS, CDR2 FQNEAQ. With 5 bases removed from V and 0 bases from J, the gap between germline ends came to 10 bases. The CDR3, as DNA: TGTGCCAGCAGCCCTATTTCCGCGAACACCGGGGAGCTGTTTTTT. Protein product: CASSPISANTGELFF.

V and J are TRBV7-9 and TRBJ2-1; the D gene is possibly TRBD2 (6 bases). CDR3 length equals 15 residues. The germline gives CDR1 SEHNR, CDR2 FQNEAQ (reference sequence). The V gene lost 0 bases and the J gene lost 2 bases, with 8 bases spanning the gap. In DNA, the CDR3 is TGTGCCAGCAGCTTAGCTAGCGGAGCCTACAATGAGCAGTTCTTC. Translated: CASSLASGAYNEQFF.

The rearrangement uses TRBV7-9 and TRBJ2-3, with a tentative D call TRBD2 (5 bases). Per germline, CDR1 SEHNR and CDR2 FQNEAQ (reference sequence). Trimming removed 2 bases from V and 2 bases from J, with 14 bases in between. There are 16 residues in the CDR3. CDR3 residues: CASSLMASSITDTQYF. In DNA form, the CDR3 reads TGTGCCAGCAGCTTAATGGCTAGCAGTATCACAGATACGCAGTATTTT.

V gene TRBV4-1 combines with J gene TRBJ2-7; 12 positions agree with TRBD2. With V trimmed by 0 bases and J by 1 base, 7 bases remained unmatched. Germline CDR1 reads MGHRA; CDR2 reads YSYEKL. The CDR3 spans 18 residues. As DNA, the CDR3 is TGCGCCAGCAGCCAAGAGAGGTACGGACTAGCGGGGTCCTACGAGCAGTACTTC. This translates into CASSQERYGLAGSYEQYF.

The genes are TRBV4-1 and TRBJ2-1; 7 bases are shared with TRBD2. CDR1 MGHRA and CDR2 YSYEKL come from the germline V gene. V shed 1 base, J shed 7 bases, and the junction held 4 bases outside the gene matches. This CDR3 is built from 14 residues. The CDR3 loop is CASSQGLASNEQFF. CDR3 DNA sequence: TGCGCCAGCAGCCAAGGACTAGCTTCGAATGAGCAGTTCTTC.

This clone was seen a few times. The J gene is TRBJ1-2, the V gene TRBV18, with D uncertain. CDR3 length: 15 amino acids. The V gene lost 5 bases and the J gene lost 8 bases, with 21 bases spanning the gap. Germline CDR1 and CDR2: KGHSH and LQKENI. CDR3 sequence reads: CASSTGGPSLGGYTF. CDR3 sequence (DNA): TGTGCCAGCTCAACCGGTGGGCCGTCCTTGGGGGGCTACACCTTC.

The V and J genes are TRBV7-9 and TRBJ1-2; D not certain. Trimming removed 8 bases at V and 8 bases at J, with 15 bases between. Germline CDR1 SEHNR, CDR2 FQNEAQ (reference sequence). There are 12 residues in the CDR3. In DNA form, the CDR3 reads TGTGCCAGCGGAACCATGGCAGACGGCTACACCTTC. Its translation: CASGTMADGYTF.

The chain links TRBV28 to TRBJ2-5, with D unresolved. The ends were cut back, 4 bases at V and 9 bases at J, with 18 bases in the middle. This CDR3 contains 14 residues. Germline V CDR1 and CDR2: MDHEN, SYDVKM. DNA of the CDR3: TGTGCCAGCAGTTCAATATCGCTCTCACGGGCCCAGTACTTC. The encoded protein is CASSSISLSRAQYF.

In its sample, this clone was seen once. The chain uses TRBV28 and TRBJ1-1; D is unresolved. Germline V gives CDR1 MDHEN, CDR2 SYDVKM. The CDR3 has 15 residues. With 7 bases removed from V and 3 bases from J, the gap between germline ends came to 18 bases. The CDR3 is CASTKAEELDTEAFF. CDR3 coding DNA: TGTGCCAGCACCAAAGCGGAGGAATTAGACACTGAAGCTTTCTTT.

The genes are TRBV7-3 and TRBJ2-2; D uncertain. Deletions cut 11 bases from V and 4 bases from J, with 8 bases between. Germline lookup yields CDR1 SGHTA and CDR2 FQGTGA. The CDR3 runs to 11 residues. CDR3 sequence (DNA): TGTGCCGTACGCCGCACCGGGGAGCTGTTTTTT. Translated: CAVRRTGELFF.

The rearrangement uses TRBV27 and TRBJ2-7; 10 nucleotides line up with TRBD1. Germline CDR1 is MNHEY and CDR2 is SMNVEV (reference sequence). J lost 4 bases, V lost 11 bases, and 11 bases had no gene match. This CDR3 contains 14 residues. The CDR3 here is CASRYGTGAYEQYF. CDR3 in DNA: TGTGCCTCCCGGTACGGGACAGGGGCTTACGAGCAGTACTTC.

The sample holds one count of this clone. The chain is built from TRBV6-5 and TRBJ2-5; no clear D. The V end was cut by 0 bases, the J end by 5 bases, with 10 bases between. The CDR3 extends over 14 amino acids. The germline V gene has CDR1 MNHEY and CDR2 SVGAGI. The CDR3, as DNA: TGTGCCAGCAGTTACTCGCGGTTTGAGGAGACCCAGTACTTC. Protein product: CASSYSRFEETQYF.

This chain links TRBV5-5 with TRBJ1-5; D is ambiguous. V shed 1 base and J shed 0 bases, with 11 bases lying between them. Germline lookup yields CDR1 SGHKS and CDR2 YYEKEE (reference sequence). This CDR3 has 16 residues. CDR3 sequence (DNA): TGTGCCAGCAGCTTGTTTCCGGCGGATAGCAATCAGCCCCAGCATTTT. This codes for CASSLFPADSNQPQHF.

V usage is TRBV21-1 and J usage is TRBJ1-3; the D call in the table, TRBD1, was not verified against the DNA. TRBV21-1 is tagged as a pseudogene. The CDR3 has 21 residues. The chain's CDR3 is CASSTIRQETSGNTISDTIYF. CDR3 nucleotide sequence: TGTGCCAGCAGCACCATTCGACAGGAGACCTCTGGAAACACCATATCCGACACCATATATTTT.

The rearrangement uses TRBV6-6 and TRBJ1-3; 8 positions agree with TRBD1. V lost 0 bases to trimming and J lost 4 bases; unmatched junction nucleotides: 2. The CDR3 has 15 amino acids. Germline CDR1 and CDR2: MNHNY and SVGAGI (reference sequence). The CDR3 DNA is TGTGCCAGCAGTTACTCGCAGGGGGCGGGAAACACCATATATTTT. Translation gives CASSYSQGAGNTIYF.

The chain employs TRBV28 and TRBJ2-5, with 12 bases matching TRBD2. The CDR3 covers 15 residues. Germline values: CDR1 MDHEN, CDR2 SYDVKM. V lost 6 bases, J lost 1 base, and 3 bases stayed unmatched. In DNA form, the CDR3 reads TGTGCCAGCAGACCGACTAGCGGGGGCCAAGAGACCCAGTACTTC. As protein: CASRPTSGGQETQYF.

This clone is a singleton in its sample. The rearrangement uses TRBV28 and TRBJ1-2, with 7 nucleotides matching TRBD1. The CDR3 runs to 13 residues. Germline V gene lookup returns CDR1 MDHEN and CDR2 SYDVKM. With V trimmed by 6 bases and J by 6 bases, 7 bases remained unmatched. As DNA, the CDR3 is TGTGCCAGCAGCAACGACAGGGTCAATGGCTACACCTTC. Translated: CASSNDRVNGYTF.

This rearrangement joins TRBV18 to TRBJ1-5; D not certain. The CDR3 is made up of 13 amino acids. V lost 4 bases, J lost 4 bases, and 8 bases lay in between. Germline assignment: CDR1 KGHSH and CDR2 LQKENI. This CDR3 is CASSLAGNQPQHF. DNA for the CDR3: TGTGCCAGCTCACTAGCTGGGAATCAGCCCCAGCATTTT.

The chain is built from TRBV27 and TRBJ1-3; D unresolved. The germline gives CDR1 MNHEY, CDR2 SMNVEV (reference sequence). The V end lost 6 bases, the J end lost 4 bases, and 10 bases lay between the germline ends. The CDR3 is 13 residues long. The CDR3 DNA reads TGTGCCAGCAGCGGGATGGGGGGAAACACCATATATTTT. Its protein product is CASSGMGGNTIYF.

J is TRBJ1-2 and V is TRBV6-1, with unresolved D. The CDR3 has 13 amino acids. Trimming took 4 bases from V and 2 from J, leaving 8 bases between them. Germline assignment: CDR1 MNHNS and CDR2 SASEGT. CDR3 coding DNA: TGTGCCAGCAGTGGTCTCTCCAACTATGGCTACACCTTC. Translation gives CASSGLSNYGYTF.

The sample holds a few counts of this clone. Other DNA sequences in the sample encode the same CDR3. The rearrangement uses TRBV9 and TRBJ1-2; no firm D call. Trimming took off 0 bases at V and 1 base at J, with 4 bases between the two ends. CDR1 SGDLS and CDR2 YYNGEE come from the germline V gene. CDR3 size: 13 residues. Here the CDR3 reads CASSVVSNYGYTF. CDR3 bases: TGTGCCAGCAGCGTAGTAAGTAACTATGGCTACACCTTC.

This clone came up a few times. The chain carries TRBV5-5 and TRBJ2-3, with D perhaps matching TRBD1 (5 bases). This CDR3 contains 14 residues. CDR1 and CDR2 (germline): SGHKS, YYEKEE (reference sequence). V lost 0 bases and J 2 bases, leaving 7 bases between the germline ends. The CDR3 sequence: CASSLEGITDTQYF. The DNA for the CDR3 is TGTGCCAGCAGCTTGGAGGGGATCACAGATACGCAGTATTTT. The whole variable domain, filled in from reference TRBV5-5 and TRBJ2-3, reads DAGVTQSPTHLIKTRGQQVTLRCSPISGHKSVSWYQQVLGQGPQFIFQYYEKEERGRGNFPDRFSARQFPNYSSELNVNALLLGDSALYLCASSLEGITDTQYFGPGTRLTVL.

The chain uses TRBV5-6 and TRBJ2-2, with 7 positions matching TRBD1. V lost 0 bases to trimming and J lost 6 bases; unmatched junction nucleotides: 8. This CDR3 is built from 16 residues. Germline loops: CDR1 SGHDT, CDR2 YYEEEE. CDR3 region: CASSLGVRGSAGELFF. The CDR3 bases are TGTGCCAGCAGCTTGGGGGTCAGGGGGAGCGCCGGGGAGCTGTTTTTT.

This clone was counted once. The V gene is TRBV28, the J gene TRBJ1-4, with 8 bases matching TRBD1. The CDR3 loop spans 14 amino acids. V shed 6 bases, J shed 8 bases, and the junction held 8 bases outside the gene matches. Germline V lookup: CDR1 MDHEN, CDR2 SYDVKM. The CDR3 reads CASRLDRAGEKLFF. Here the CDR3 DNA reads TGTGCCAGCAGACTGGACAGGGCCGGGGAAAAACTGTTTTTT.

V and J are TRBV29-1 and TRBJ2-3; TRBD2 might be the D (6 bases). Trimming took off 0 bases at V and 2 bases at J, with 9 bases between the two ends. Germline CDR1 and CDR2: SQVTM and ANQGSEA. This CDR3 region has 14 residues. CDR3 sequence (DNA): TGCAGCGTTGAAGACACTAGCTTCACAGATACGCAGTATTTT. Its translation: CSVEDTSFTDTQYF.

The V call is TRBV6-1, the J call TRBJ1-5; possibly TRBD1 for D (5 bases). This CDR3 has 15 residues. The germline V gene has CDR1 MNHNS and CDR2 SASEGT. V was trimmed by 7 bases and J by 0 bases, leaving 13 bases between them. The CDR3: CASKLRDDSNQPQHF. The CDR3 coding sequence is TGTGCCAGCAAGCTCAGGGACGATAGCAATCAGCCCCAGCATTTT.

The gene calls are TRBV5-6 and TRBJ2-1; TRBD2 matches at 8 bases. Germline CDR1 SGHDT, CDR2 YYEEEE. The CDR3 length is 14 residues. V gave up 5 bases and J gave up 7 bases; unmatched junction bases: 8. This chain's CDR3 is CASSSGVPGNEQFF. The CDR3 DNA reads as TGTGCCAGCAGTAGCGGGGTCCCGGGTAATGAGCAGTTCTTC.